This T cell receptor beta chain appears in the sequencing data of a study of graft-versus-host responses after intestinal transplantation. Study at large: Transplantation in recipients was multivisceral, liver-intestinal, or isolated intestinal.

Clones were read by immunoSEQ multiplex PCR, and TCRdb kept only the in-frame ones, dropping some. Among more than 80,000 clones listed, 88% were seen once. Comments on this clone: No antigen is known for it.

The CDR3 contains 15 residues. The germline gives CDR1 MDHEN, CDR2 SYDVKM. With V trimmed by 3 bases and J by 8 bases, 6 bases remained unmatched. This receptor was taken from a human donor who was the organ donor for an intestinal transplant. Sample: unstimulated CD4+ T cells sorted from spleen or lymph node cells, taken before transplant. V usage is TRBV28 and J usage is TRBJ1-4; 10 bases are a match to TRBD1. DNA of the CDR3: TGTGCCAGCAGTTTGAGGGGGACAGGGGTAGAAAAACTGTTTTTT. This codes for CASSLRGTGVEKLFF.